The entry below gives a single T cell receptor (beta chain) sequence along with its context. The antigen this receptor binds is unknown. It has no much larger one-base neighbor in the sample; base qualities were not kept. This record comes from a study of cytomegalovirus exposure and HLA in healthy donors (dated by TCRdb to about 2017). The study in broad terms: An earlier analysis of roughly 610 of the donors reported about 260 Gb of sequence data and about 120 million unique TCR beta sequences obtained from about 179 million T cells. Approximately 310 gigabases of sequencing data and approximately 93 million unique TCR sequences were included in an early release covering 500 to 750 HLA-typed donors. The genetic ancestry cluster associated with self-reported Caucasian donors included around four fifths of the 398 genotyped donors. The study was designed to test whether signatures of past pathogen exposure could be identified by cataloging public T cell receptors. The study used immunosequencing to profile the T cell repertoires of approximately 690 subjects and linked those repertoires to cytomegalovirus serostatus. Besides the first cohort of 666 subjects, a separate validation cohort made up of roughly 130 different subjects was used. To predict cytomegalovirus infection status, the study combined high-throughput TCR immunosequencing, statistical association of individual TCRs with disease status, and machine learning. A later analysis re-examined previously published TCR beta repertoires from around 670 donors and added high-resolution HLA genotyping to investigate patterns of TCR occurrence. In the later analysis, no new phenotypic data were used to find candidate immune exposures; instead, reliance was placed on TCR beta sequences and their occurrence across donors. An earlier analysis of 587 of the donors used high-throughput TCR beta sequencing to judge whether each TCR beta V gene segment behaved as functional or pseudogenic. Alongside the repertoire data, information on donor age, sex, ethnicity and CMV serostatus was compiled. Genome-wide SNP genotypes for about three fifths of the roughly 670 donors were used in a later genetic analysis, which treated that subset as a discovery cohort. Every repertoire in the discovery cohort had been generated on one and the same sequencing platform. HLA typing covered class I and class II loci at four-digit resolution. The number of donors typed differed by locus, with roughly 629-640 for A, B, C, DRB1 and DQB1, around 500 for DQA1, approximately 580 for DPA1, and some 450 for DPB1. Because of strong linkage in the cohort, roughly five DR-DQ haplotypes were treated as single units for association and clustering. Across some 400 genotyped donors of the cohort, an average of approximately 240,000 unique TCR beta nucleotide sequences per donor were sequenced, and roughly a sixth of those sequences were non-productive.

CDR1 LGHNT and CDR2 FRNRAP were looked up in the germline V gene. V loses 5 bases, J loses 0 bases, and the germline ends lie 12 bases apart. Inclusive of the bounding cysteine and phenylalanine, the CDR3 is 15 residues long. Only CDR3 DNA is held: 45 bases, read in frame from base 1. In total, about 650 healthy bone marrow donors made up the cohort. At the time of sampling, every cohort member was nominally healthy, though immune exposures that went unrecorded were likely present. The donor tested CMV seropositive, placing the donor among the 289 seropositive members of the cohort. A peripheral blood sample was collected from each donor, and TCR beta sequencing was performed on peripheral blood mononuclear cells. Genomic DNA was extracted from the blood cell samples with the Qiagen DNeasy Blood Extraction Kit. Paper-wide results and their limitations: The sequencing pipeline was judged likely to have produced a cluster of highly shared sequence variants as a technical artifact. The earlier analysis of 587 of the donors excluded over 15 rarely observed V segments, including chromosome 9 orphons, because counts were too low. A later analysis associated 15,000 to 20,000 TCR beta sequences with specific HLA alleles at a false discovery rate of 0.05. Some IMGT-functional V segments, including TRBV6-2 and TRBV6-3, could not be distinguished by the 87-base-pair reads and were therefore excluded. V-gene and J-gene trimming of TCR beta chains was associated with a missense DCLRE1C variant in a later genetic analysis, and the association was replicated in an independent cohort. A later analysis reported that several top co-occurrence clusters appeared linked to parvovirus B19, influenza, CMV and Epstein-Barr virus. Because HLA typing was unavailable for some donors at each locus, only the typed subset was used in association tests. A further reported finding was that TCR beta sequences accurately predicted the HLA-A and HLA-B alleles for most subjects in the first cohort. Correlated functional status among segregating V segments might be attributable to linkage disequilibrium, but an unknown experimental factor could not be ruled out. Strong co-occurrence of HLA alleles, especially DR and DQ, made assigning TCR associations to individual alleles difficult. According to a later analysis, most CMV-associated TCR beta chains appeared to be HLA-restricted, and the HLA associations seemed to be driven largely by CMV exposure. In a later genetic analysis, fewer N-insertions in productive TCRs were reported among donors in an Asian-associated ancestry cluster than the roughly 670-donor mean. Only TCR beta chains were sequenced in this cohort, and the absence of alpha or paired-chain data limited detectable features. The presence/absence analyses assumed that sequencing depth was roughly uniform across donors, and that assumption may not be true. Most TCR sequences were seen in very few donors, while some public TCRs were found in many individuals. Immune exposure information for the cohort was limited to CMV serostatus. A total of fewer than 200 TCR beta chains were listed by the study as associated with cytomegalovirus. In an earlier analysis of some 500 of the donors, most TCR beta V segments appeared in productive rearrangements about 87% or about 30% of the time, broadly matching IMGT annotations. In a later analysis, the rate of TCR association differed among HLA loci, with DRB1 alleles having the most associated TCRs and HLA-C alleles having the fewest. Compared with equally common non-associated chains, HLA-associated TCR beta chains in a later analysis were more clonally expanded and had lower generation probabilities. Cytomegalovirus status was reported to be diagnosed by the classifier with high specificity and sensitivity in both the original and validation cohorts. The authors suggested that the approach could potentially be extended to other disease states and immunological phenotypes. In vitro tests confirmed that a few of the cytomegalovirus-associated TCR beta chains recognize cytomegalovirus antigens.

Library preparation was by the immunoSEQ multiplex PCR assay. For the multiplex PCR, a mixture combining 60 forward primers for TCR Vbeta segments and 13 reverse primers for TCR Jbeta segments was used. A multiplex PCR assay on genomic DNA amplified the CDR3 region of rearranged TCR beta genes. Amplified TCR beta libraries were sequenced as 87-base-pair reads on the Illumina HiSeq System. The published analysis was carried out like this. A later analysis counted tens of millions of unique TCR beta chains across the 550 to 700 repertoires, and around 9.9 million of these chains were shared by at least two donors. To remove PCR and sequencing errors, raw reads were error-corrected and collapsed into unique sequences using a nearest-neighbor algorithm that merged closely related sequences. To assign V, D and J gene segments, CDR3 sequences were aligned to IMGT reference sequences. Each retained sequence needed at least a six-nucleotide match to both a V gene segment and a J gene segment. Rearrangements were called productive when the CDR3 lacked stop codons and stayed in frame with V and J; all others were non-productive. Following IMGT convention, CDR3 was defined as the stretch from the second conserved V-encoded cysteine up to the conserved J-encoded phenylalanine. The earlier analysis of roughly 590 of the donors excluded sequences that lacked an unambiguous match to a single V gene segment. An earlier analysis of several hundred of the donors called V segments functional above 56.7% productive rearrangements and segregating when the between-donor standard deviation exceeded 5%. To diagnose cytomegalovirus status from the catalog of TCR beta chain sequences, a statistical classification framework was built. A later analysis assigned V and J genes by comparing TCR nucleotide sequences with IMGT/GENE-DB human TR gene sequences. In a later analysis, CDR3 sequences and most-parsimonious VDJ recombination scenarios were assigned using the TCRdist pipeline. In a later analysis, each TCR beta chain was defined by its CDR3 amino acid sequence together with its V-gene family, and reads lacking a unique V-gene family were excluded. A later analysis removed roughly 590 highly shared, low-generation-probability nucleotide sequences to deal with suspected cross-contamination and a sequencing artifact. A later analysis calculated a clonal expansion index for each public chain from normalized within-repertoire ranks of inferred template counts. In a later analysis, generation probabilities were computed using a VDJ recombination model fitted to out-of-frame rearrangements, and the results were checked against IGoR. In a later analysis, TCR-TCR, TCR-HLA and TCR-CMV co-occurrence was scored with hypergeometric tests, and a repertoire-size bias correction was applied to TCR pairs. To estimate false discovery rates, a later analysis permuted the HLA or CMV assignments 20 times. A later analysis grouped co-occurring TCRs with DBSCAN, adding TCRdist sequence similarity when clustering within HLA-allele-positive subsets. Co-occurrence clustering excluded repertoires with fewer than 30,000 or more than 120,000 public chains, plus five with anomalous nucleotide sharing. TCRdb took over this immuneACCESS table, retaining in-frame rearrangements with V and J assigned. Such tables are incomplete; in checked studies, under half of the missing clones stem from an unresolved V gene, and the remainder is unexplained. That table is the source of V, J and clone size, and D and trimming were worked out from the DNA. The sample includes 100,000 to 120,000 clones, with 76% observed a single time. Of the sample, around 15% falls within the top ten clones.

The sequence derives from a young man in good health and CMV-seropositive. The sample consisted of PBMCs. The rearranged chain carries TRBV12-5 and TRBJ2-3; the D gene is perhaps TRBD2, on 6 matching bases. The CDR3 has the sequence CASGTTGTSTDTQYF. The nucleotide sequence reads as follows: TGTGCTAGTGGTACCACCGGGACTAGCACAGATACGCAGTATTTT. Where the CDR3 stops, the reference TRBV12-5 and TRBJ2-3 genes take over; the full variable domain is DARVTQTPRHKVTEMGQEVTMRCQPILGHNTVFWYRQTMMQGLELLAYFRNRAPLDDSGMPKDRFSAEMPDATLATLKIQPSEPRDSAVYFCASGTTGTSTDTQYFGPGTRLTVL.